Reported below is one T cell receptor (beta chain). Its antigen has not been determined. No qualities accompany the bases; no much larger clone lies one base away. Genomic DNA was extracted with the QIAamp DNA kit from frozen aliquots of unsorted single-cell suspensions. The tumour samples consisted of non-small cell lung cancer tissue that had been surgically resected. Tissues were received within 2 hours of resection and processed immediately into single-cell suspensions. Tissue was broken up mechanically, digested enzymatically with DNase I, collagenase I and hyaluronidase for approximately 30 minutes at 37 degrees C, and then filtered and RBC-lysed. TCR-beta CDR3 regions were amplified from genomic DNA by a two-step multiplex PCR, with the second step adding Illumina-compatible adaptors. As a commercial immunoSEQ service, TCR-beta immunosequencing was carried out on an Illumina platform. The source study handled its data this way. Repertoires were summarised by productive clonality and by Top 10 Clones, defined as the percentage of T-cell templates derived from the ten most frequent sequences. Values of productive clonality ranged from 0 to 1, with a monoclonal population indicated by a value of 1. Sequences comprising at least 0.1% of tumour T-cell templates but absent from matched non-adjacent lung were defined as tumour-associated clones and were identified via log10 scatter plots. Student's t-tests were used for two-group comparisons, ANOVA for comparisons across stages, and linear regression for relationships, with analyses done in GraphPad Prism7 and R. Here the immuneACCESS table is served through TCRdb, limited to in-frame sequences with V and J called. Missing clones are a known gap in these copies; in checked studies unresolved V genes cover under half, and the rest lacks a known reason. V and J calls and clone size follow that table, whereas D and trimming were derived from the DNA. This sample lists over 3,500 clones; approximately 74% were detected once. The top ten clones comprise under 10% of the sample.

This sample stems from a study of immune cell composition in non-small cell lung cancer (dated by TCRdb to 2016 to 2017). Some background on the complete study: Histologic subtype, mainly lung adenocarcinoma or squamous cell carcinoma, was assigned on the basis of H&E together with p63, CK5, Napsin A and TTF-1 immunohistochemistry. A few tumour specimens that had TCR-beta data belonged to rare histological subtypes and were left out of the subtype comparisons. In supplementary cohort #1, which comprised around 10 lung adenocarcinoma cases, paired tumour/lung TCR-beta sequencing was performed and TIL populations were generated so that tumour reactivity could be assessed. TCR-beta sequencing (Adaptive Biotechnologies) was performed on some 37 paired NSCLC tumour and non-adjacent lung specimens plus 26 tumour-only specimens. Study-wide findings and limitations: Smoking pack-years did not significantly correlate with tumour TCR-beta clonality. The reactivity cohort was only approximately 9 cases, and tumour-reactive clones were not shown to share sequences with the dominant in vivo tumour-associated clones. Compared with lung adenocarcinoma tumours, lung squamous cell carcinoma showed significantly higher Top 10 clone scores and productive clonality. Tumour-associated clones >0.5% were found in nearly half of NSCLC cases, namely in about 30% of adenocarcinomas versus 75% of squamous carcinomas. In around ten adenocarcinoma cases, a strong correlation was found between maximal tumour-associated clone frequency and TIL tumour reactivity, whereas no such correlation was found between overall clonality and TIL tumour reactivity.

The trim is 6 bases for V and 2 bases for J, with a gap of 11 bases between the germline ends. The CDR3 contains 12 residues, cysteine and phenylalanine counted. Just the 36-base CDR3 DNA is kept, in frame starting at base 1. Per the germline V gene, SQVTM is the CDR1 and ANQGSEA is the CDR2. The chain links TRBV29-1 with TRBJ2-7; TRBD2 is a weak D gene call, 5 bases matching. Sequencing used lung tumor tissue. The clonotype originates from a human donor with non-small cell lung cancer. CDR3 sequence: CSVRSGTYEQYF. The sequence in DNA is TGCAGCGTGAGGAGCGGAACCTACGAGCAGTACTTC.